The 9 T cell receptor beta chains below were found in one sample sequenced in a study of blood T cell repertoires in COVID-19. Here immunoSEQ multiplex PCR was the method, and the copy in TCRdb shows in-frame clones only, minus some. In the table there are 100,000 or so clones, approximately 91% of which are singletons. The specimen was peripheral blood. Receptor source: a man aged 45-60 years with acute or convalescent COVID-19.

The V call is TRBV3-1 (or the pseudogene TRBV3-2), the J call TRBJ1-6; 9 bases line up with TRBD1. The CDR3 has 16 amino acids. Germline lookup yields CDR1 LGHDT and CDR2 YNNKEL (reference sequence). V lost 1 base, J lost 10 bases, and 8 bases stayed unmatched. This chain's CDR3 is CASSQGGQGRWSPLHF. The CDR3 DNA is TGTGCCAGCAGCCAAGGAGGACAGGGGCGCTGGTCACCCCTCCACTTT.

CDR3 DNA: TGTGCCAGCAGTCCACCGGCGACAGGGTTTCGGGGCTACACCTTC. Its protein product is CASSPPATGFRGYTF. This chain joins TRBV27 and TRBJ1-2, with TRBD1 matching 7 bases. Germline trimming cut 5 bases from V and 8 bases from J; bases unmatched to any gene: 14. Germline CDR1 is MNHEY and CDR2 is SMNVEV (reference sequence). The CDR3 totals 15 residues.

The rearrangement joins TRBV7-3 to TRBJ1-1, with 12 positions matching TRBD1. Losses at the gene ends were 2 bases for V and 4 bases for J; bases not matched to a gene: 5. This CDR3 has 16 residues. Germline V gene lookup returns CDR1 SGHTA and CDR2 FQGTGA. Written as DNA, the CDR3 is TGTGCCAGCAGCTTATGGGGGACAGGGGGCATCACTGAAGCTTTCTTT. Its protein is CASSLWGTGGITEAFF. Together with reference TRBV7-3 and TRBJ1-1, the CDR3 gives the full variable domain: GAGVSQTPSNKVTEKGKYVELRCDPISGHTALYWYRQSLGQGPEFLIYFQGTGAADDSGLPNDRFFAVRPEGSVSTLKIQRTERGDSAVYLCASSLWGTGGITEAFFGQGTRLTVV.

The rearrangement uses TRBV20-1 and TRBJ1-5; D might be TRBD1 (5 bases). This CDR3 contains 16 residues. Germline-derived CDR1 and CDR2 are DFQATT and SNEGSKA (reference sequence). The V and J ends lost 3 bases and 0 bases respectively, with 15 bases between them. CDR3 loop: CSASDGTPYSNQPQHF. The CDR3 DNA is TGCAGTGCTAGTGACGGGACTCCGTATAGCAATCAGCCCCAGCATTTT.

This clone was observed a single time. This chain links TRBV30 with TRBJ2-3, with TRBD2 matching 8 bases. V was clipped by 2 bases and J by 0 bases; unmatched bases: 7. Germline CDR1 reads GTSNPN; CDR2 reads SVGIG (reference sequence). This CDR3 is 16 amino acids long. The CDR3 sequence is CAWSTWAGGSTDTQYF. CDR3 nucleotides: TGTGCCTGGAGTACGTGGGCGGGGGGTAGCACAGATACGCAGTATTTT.

This clone has at least ten counts. The V call is TRBV12-3 or TRBV12-4, the J call TRBJ2-7, with TRBD1 matching over 9 bases. Trimming cost V 7 bases and J 5 bases; bases outside gene matches: 6. The CDR3 is 13 amino acids. Here the CDR3 DNA reads TGTGCCAGCACTTGGACAGGGGCGGACGAGCAGTACTTC. As protein: CASTWTGADEQYF.

The V gene is TRBV6-2 or TRBV6-3, the J gene TRBJ2-3; 9 bases align to TRBD2. Germline values: CDR1 MNHEY, CDR2 SVGEGT. With V trimmed by 2 bases and J by 1 base, 4 bases remained unmatched. The CDR3 length is 16 residues. CDR3 protein: CASSYGVAGGTDTQYF. CDR3 nucleotides: TGTGCCAGCAGTTACGGGGTAGCGGGGGGCACAGATACGCAGTATTTT.

The V call is TRBV27, the J call TRBJ1-4; 7 bases align to TRBD1. From germline, CDR1 is MNHEY and CDR2 SMNVEV (reference sequence). The V and J ends lost 6 bases and 8 bases, in that order; junction bases with no gene match: 9. The CDR3 is 14 residues long. The CDR3 is CASRNNRGDEKLFF. The CDR3 DNA is TGTGCCAGCAGGAACAACAGGGGAGACGAAAAACTGTTTTTT.

J is TRBJ2-2 and V is TRBV28, with D possibly matching TRBD2 (5 bases). Germline V gene data show CDR1 as MDHEN and CDR2 as SYDVKM. This CDR3 contains 13 residues. V shed 1 base and J shed 6 bases, with 6 bases lying between them. The CDR3 spells CASSLLAPGELFF. CDR3 nucleotide sequence: TGTGCCAGCAGTTTATTAGCGCCCGGGGAGCTGTTTTTT.